These 18 T cell receptor beta chains were sequenced from one sample in a study of Tregs in tolerant kidney transplant recipients. Sequenced by immunoSEQ multiplex PCR; TCRdb stores in-frame clones only, minus some. This sample carries some 55,000 clones, around 88% of them seen once, and the ten largest clones take roughly 5.2%. Sequencing used CD4+ T cells from blood. The receptors come from a human donor in good health.

This clone was recorded only once. The V and J genes are TRBV7-8 and TRBJ2-7; D may be TRBD2 (6 bases). From germline, CDR1 is SGHVS and CDR2 FQNEAQ. V shed 1 base and J shed 3 bases, with 13 bases lying between them. This CDR3 has 15 residues. CDR3 sequence reads: CASSLVHGRFYEQYF. The CDR3 DNA follows: TGTGCCAGCAGCTTAGTCCACGGGAGATTCTACGAGCAGTACTTC.

The rearrangement uses TRBV4-2 and TRBJ1-1; unclear D gene. This CDR3 contains 15 residues. Germline V gives CDR1 LGHNA, CDR2 YNFKEQ. Trimming shortened V by 5 bases and J by 0 bases, and 13 bases separated the two germline ends. CDR3 loop: CASSTIHPMNTEAFF. CDR3 nucleotide sequence: TGTGCCAGCAGCACTATTCACCCCATGAACACTGAAGCTTTCTTT.

This clone was picked up a small number of times. This chain joins TRBV6-5 and TRBJ2-4, with 7 bases lining up with TRBD2. The CDR3 contains 14 residues. With V trimmed by 5 bases and J by 5 bases, 6 bases remained unmatched. Germline CDR1 is MNHEY and CDR2 is SVGAGI. The chain's CDR3 is CASSSPGLQNIQYF. DNA of the CDR3: TGTGCCAGCAGTAGTCCGGGACTACAAAACATTCAGTACTTC.

The J gene is TRBJ1-1, the V gene TRBV19, with D unresolved. Between the trimmed V and J ends, which lost 5 bases and 0 bases, there was a span of 7 bases. This CDR3 spans 13 amino acids. In germline, CDR1 is LNHDA, CDR2 SQIVND (reference sequence). The CDR3 loop reads CASSVTVNTEAFF. In DNA, the CDR3 is TGTGCCAGTAGTGTCACAGTGAACACTGAAGCTTTCTTT.

The chain couples TRBV6-5 to TRBJ1-2; 9 nucleotides line up with TRBD1. Germline V gene lookup returns CDR1 MNHEY and CDR2 SVGAGI. CDR3 length: 16 residues. V gave up 2 bases and J gave up 0 bases; unmatched junction bases: 4. CDR3: CASSYGQGTANYGYTF. The DNA for the CDR3 is TGTGCCAGCAGTTACGGACAGGGGACCGCTAACTATGGCTACACCTTC.

The chain recombines TRBV4-1 with TRBJ1-2; D remains unclear. This CDR3 has 15 amino acids. Germline CDR1 and CDR2: MGHRA and YSYEKL. V lost 0 bases and J lost 8, with 16 bases in between. The CDR3 DNA reads as TGCGCCAGCAGCCAAGATCCAACCGGGTCTCTGGGCTACACCTTC. Protein product: CASSQDPTGSLGYTF.

The CDR3 region has the DNA TGCGCCAGCAGCTTGGCGGCTAGCACAGATACGCAGTATTTT. Translation gives CASSLAASTDTQYF. This chain joins TRBV5-1 and TRBJ2-3; D is ambiguous. The CDR3 loop spans 14 amino acids. The germline V gene encodes CDR1 SGHRS and CDR2 YFSETQ. The germline V and J ends were trimmed by 0 bases and 0 bases, with 5 bases remaining between them.

The gene calls are TRBV7-8 and TRBJ2-5, with D maybe TRBD1 (6 bases). V dropped 5 bases and J dropped 2 bases, with 15 bases sitting between them. The CDR3 extends over 15 amino acids. CDR1 SGHVS and CDR2 FQNEAQ come from the germline V gene. CDR3 protein: CASSEGHQKQETQYF. The CDR3 coding sequence is TGTGCCAGCAGCGAGGGACATCAGAAACAAGAGACCCAGTACTTC.

This clone rates as medium-sized. V is TRBV15 and J is TRBJ1-4; a possible D gene is TRBD1 (5 bases). The germline V gene has CDR1 LNHNV and CDR2 YYDKDF (reference sequence). Trimming cost V 3 bases and J 1 base, with 12 bases left between them. The CDR3 spans 16 residues. CDR3 in amino acids: CATSSPLGGTNEKLFF. CDR3 coding DNA: TGTGCCACCAGCAGCCCCCTCGGGGGAACTAATGAAAAACTGTTTTTT.

The chain links TRBV18 to TRBJ2-5, with D possibly TRBD1 on 5 matching bases. This CDR3 has 16 residues. Germline CDR1 is KGHSH and CDR2 is LQKENI. V lost 2 bases and J 0 bases, leaving 13 bases between the germline ends. The CDR3 reads CASSPFAGLDQETQYF. CDR3 sequence (DNA): TGTGCCAGCTCACCATTCGCAGGGTTGGACCAAGAGACCCAGTACTTC.

This chain links TRBV23-1 with TRBJ2-2; 8 bases are a match to TRBD2. TRBV23-1 is known as an ORF, though its function is uncertain. Germline trimming cut 4 bases from V and 1 base from J; bases unmatched to any gene: 14. The CDR3 loop spans 19 amino acids. The DNA for the CDR3 is TGCGCCAGCAGTCTACGGTCCGGGGGGGAGGAGGGGAACACCGGGGAGCTGTTTTTT. Residues: CASSLRSGGEEGNTGELFF.

This chain joins TRBV5-1 and TRBJ2-1, with 8 bases that match TRBD2. This CDR3 comprises 16 residues. The germline CDR1 and CDR2 sequences are SGHRS and YFSETQ. The ends lost 3 bases at V and 0 bases at J; junction bases unmatched: 5. As DNA, the CDR3 is TGCGCCAGCAGCTCTCTTAGCGGGGTCTCCTACAATGAGCAGTTCTTC. Its translation is CASSSLSGVSYNEQFF. Based on the CDR3 plus reference TRBV5-1 and TRBJ2-1, the full variable domain is KAGVTQTPRYLIKTRGQQVTLSCSPISGHRSVSWYQQTPGQGLQFLFEYFSETQRNKGNFPGRFSGRQFSNSRSEMNVSTLELGDSALYLCASSSLSGVSYNEQFFGPGTRLTVL.

This sequence joins TRBV5-6 and TRBJ2-3, with D unclear. V shed 0 bases and J shed 1 base, with 9 bases lying between them. The CDR3 spans 15 residues. Germline CDR1 is SGHDT and CDR2 is YYEEEE. CDR3 coding DNA: TGTGCCAGCAGCTTGGGAACGGGTCGCACAGATACGCAGTATTTT. Protein product: CASSLGTGRTDTQYF.

V usage is TRBV4-1 and J usage is TRBJ2-5, with D possibly called TRBD1 or TRBD2 (5 bases each). The V gene's germline CDR1 is MGHRA and CDR2 YSYEKL. V was clipped by 4 bases and J by 2 bases, with 17 bases between them. CDR3 length equals 16 residues. The CDR3 loop reads CASSRSSGTVQETQYF. The CDR3 coding sequence is TGCGCCAGCAGCCGGTCTTCCGGGACGGTGCAAGAGACCCAGTACTTC.

The rearrangement joins TRBV19 to TRBJ2-2; a possible D gene is TRBD1 (5 bases). The V and J ends lost 5 bases and 4 bases respectively, with 14 bases between them. Germline CDR1 and CDR2: LNHDA and SQIVND (reference sequence). The CDR3 extends over 15 amino acids. The CDR3 protein is CASSPGSRGTGELFF. CDR3 coding DNA: TGTGCCAGTAGTCCCGGGTCTAGGGGCACCGGGGAGCTGTTTTTT.

The V call is TRBV5-1, the J call TRBJ2-5; 9 nucleotides agree with TRBD1. Germline V CDR1 and CDR2: SGHRS, YFSETQ. J gave up 5 bases and V 0 bases, and 2 bases lay outside the gene matches. The CDR3 length is 14 residues. In DNA form, the CDR3 reads TGCGCCAGCAGCTTGGGGACAGGGGCCGAGACCCAGTACTTC. It translates to CASSLGTGAETQYF.

This chain joins TRBV10-3 and TRBJ1-2; 10 bases agree with TRBD1. V gave up 6 bases and J gave up 3 bases; unmatched junction bases: 7. CDR3 length equals 15 residues. From germline, CDR1 is ENHRY and CDR2 SYGVKD. CDR3 residues: CAIRGTGAKDYGYTF. CDR3 in DNA: TGTGCCATCAGGGGGACAGGGGCGAAAGACTATGGCTACACCTTC.

V usage is TRBV6-1 and J usage is TRBJ2-2; possibly TRBD1 for D (6 bases). Per germline, CDR1 MNHNS and CDR2 SASEGT. The CDR3 consists of 16 residues. Between the trimmed V and J ends, which lost 4 bases and 3 bases, there was a span of 15 bases. The CDR3 DNA follows: TGTGCCAGCAGTGTCCTAAGGGGGTGGGACACCGGGGAGCTGTTTTTT. Translated: CASSVLRGWDTGELFF.